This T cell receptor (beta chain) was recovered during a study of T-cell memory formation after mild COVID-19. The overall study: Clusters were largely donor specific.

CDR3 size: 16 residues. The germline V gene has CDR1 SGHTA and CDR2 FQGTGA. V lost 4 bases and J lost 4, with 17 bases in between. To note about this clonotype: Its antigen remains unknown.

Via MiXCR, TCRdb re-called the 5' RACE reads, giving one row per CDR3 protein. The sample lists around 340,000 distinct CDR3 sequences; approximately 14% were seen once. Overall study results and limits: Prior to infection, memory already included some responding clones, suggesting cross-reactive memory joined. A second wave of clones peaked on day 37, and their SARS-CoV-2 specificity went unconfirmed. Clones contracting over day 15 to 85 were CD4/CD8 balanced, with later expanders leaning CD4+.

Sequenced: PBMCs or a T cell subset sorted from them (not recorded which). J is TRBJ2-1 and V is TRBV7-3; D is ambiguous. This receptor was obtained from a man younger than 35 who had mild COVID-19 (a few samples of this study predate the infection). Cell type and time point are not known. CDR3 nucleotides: TGTGCCAGCAGCTCCCGGCCGGACGCCACGTACAATGAGCAGTTCTTC. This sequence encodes CASSSRPDATYNEQFF.